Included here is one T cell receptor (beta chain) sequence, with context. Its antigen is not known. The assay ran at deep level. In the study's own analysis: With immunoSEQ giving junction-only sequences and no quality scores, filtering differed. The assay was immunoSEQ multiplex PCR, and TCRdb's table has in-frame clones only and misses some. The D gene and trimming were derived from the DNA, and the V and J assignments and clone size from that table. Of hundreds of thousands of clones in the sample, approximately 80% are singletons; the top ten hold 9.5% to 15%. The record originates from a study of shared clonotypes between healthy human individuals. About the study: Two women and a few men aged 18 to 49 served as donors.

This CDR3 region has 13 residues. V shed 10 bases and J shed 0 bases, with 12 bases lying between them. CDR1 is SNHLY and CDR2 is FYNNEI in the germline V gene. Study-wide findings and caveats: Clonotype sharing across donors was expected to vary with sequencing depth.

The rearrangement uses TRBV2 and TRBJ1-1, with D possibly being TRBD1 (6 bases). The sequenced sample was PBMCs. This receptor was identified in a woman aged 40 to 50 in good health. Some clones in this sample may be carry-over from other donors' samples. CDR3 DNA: TGTGCCACCGTACAGGGCTTGAACACTGAAGCTTTCTTT. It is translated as CATVQGLNTEAFF.